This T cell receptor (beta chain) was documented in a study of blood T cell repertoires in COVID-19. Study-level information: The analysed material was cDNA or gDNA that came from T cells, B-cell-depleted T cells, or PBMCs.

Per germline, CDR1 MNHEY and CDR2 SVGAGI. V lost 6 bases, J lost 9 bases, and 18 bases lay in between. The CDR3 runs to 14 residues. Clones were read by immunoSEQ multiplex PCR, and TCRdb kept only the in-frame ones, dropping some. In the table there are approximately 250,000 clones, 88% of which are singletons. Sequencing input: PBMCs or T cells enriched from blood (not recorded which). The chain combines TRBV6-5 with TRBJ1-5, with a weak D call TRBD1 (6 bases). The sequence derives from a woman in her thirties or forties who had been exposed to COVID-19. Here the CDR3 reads CASSATGEGWPQHF. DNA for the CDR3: TGTGCCAGCAGCGCGACAGGCGAGGGGTGGCCCCAGCATTTT.